One sample yielded the 20 T cell receptor beta chains listed below, sequenced in a study of cytomegalovirus exposure and HLA in healthy donors. Repertoires were generated with immunoSEQ multiplex PCR, while TCRdb's copy carries only in-frame clones and drops some. The sample has fewer than 85,000 clones, 90% to 95% seen once. The sequenced sample was PBMCs. All receptors come from a woman under 30 in good health and CMV-seronegative.

The table lists this clone with a count of one. V is TRBV6-1 and J is TRBJ2-4; 10 positions agree with TRBD1. Per the germline V gene, CDR1 is MNHNS and CDR2 is SASEGT. Losses at the gene ends were 4 bases for V and 8 bases for J; bases not matched to a gene: 8. CDR3 length: 15 residues. The CDR3 DNA reads as TGTGCCAGCAGTGTCGGACAGGGGGTGGGAGACATTCAGTACTTC. Translating it yields CASSVGQGVGDIQYF.

The rearrangement links TRBV7-2 to TRBJ1-2; 9 bases agree with TRBD1. CDR3 size: 15 residues. Germline values: CDR1 SGHTA, CDR2 FQGNSA. V was clipped by 3 bases and J by 0 bases; unmatched bases: 2. CDR3: CASSFRQGANYGYTF. CDR3 nucleotides: TGTGCCAGCAGCTTCAGACAGGGGGCTAACTATGGCTACACCTTC.

The chain uses TRBV18 and TRBJ2-2; D gene ambiguous. This CDR3 has 16 amino acids. Trimming stripped 3 bases from V and 1 base from J, with 12 bases between. CDR1 and CDR2 from the germline V gene are KGHSH and LQKENI. In nucleotides, the CDR3 is TGTGCCAGCTCACCCAGAAATCCAGGGAACACCGGGGAGCTGTTTTTT. As protein: CASSPRNPGNTGELFF. Variable domain in full (rest from reference TRBV18 and TRBJ2-2): NAGVMQNPRHLVRRRGQEARLRCSPMKGHSHVYWYRQLPEEGLKFMVYLQKENIIDESGMPKERFSAEFPKEGPSILRIQQVVRGDSAAYFCASSPRNPGNTGELFFGEGSRLTVL.

V is TRBV7-9 and J is TRBJ1-2; D uncertain. This CDR3 contains 12 residues. CDR1 is SEHNR, CDR2 FQNEAQ, per germline (reference sequence). V shed 5 bases and J shed 5 bases, with 9 bases lying between them. CDR3 amino acids: CASSAGFYGYTF. In DNA form, the CDR3 reads TGTGCCAGCAGCGCGGGATTTTATGGCTACACCTTC.

The rearrangement links TRBV25-1 to TRBJ2-6; D is unclear. V dropped 3 bases and J dropped 0 bases, with 9 bases sitting between them. The length of the CDR3 is 16 residues. CDR1 MGHDK and CDR2 SYGVNS come from the germline V gene. DNA for the CDR3: TGTGCCAGCAGTGATTTATGGAGCTCTGGGGCCAACGTCCTGACTTTC. Translated, it gives CASSDLWSSGANVLTF.

The chain uses TRBV7-2 and TRBJ2-1, with 11 nucleotides matching TRBD1. Germline V lookup: CDR1 SGHTA, CDR2 FQGNSA. This CDR3 spans 16 amino acids. V lost 5 bases to trimming and J lost 4 bases; unmatched junction nucleotides: 7. The CDR3 sequence: CASSRRGQGGYNEQFF. The CDR3 region has the DNA TGTGCCAGCAGCCGAAGGGGACAGGGGGGATACAATGAGCAGTTCTTC.

The chain has TRBV2 and TRBJ1-4; D not certain. The germline V gene has CDR1 SNHLY and CDR2 FYNNEI. The CDR3 extends over 15 amino acids. Trimming took 1 base from V and 5 from J, leaving 11 bases between them. CDR3 coding DNA: TGTGCCAGCAGTGAAGAGACATCCCTAAATGAAAAACTGTTTTTT. Its translation is CASSEETSLNEKLFF.

J is TRBJ2-1 and V is TRBV29-1; 9 bases map to TRBD2. V shed 5 bases and J 4 bases; nucleotides not matched to a gene: 6. The CDR3 consists of 14 residues. Germline CDR1 reads SQVTM; CDR2 reads ANQGSEA. The CDR3 loop is CSVRWSGGYNEQFF. CDR3 in DNA: TGCAGCGTTCGGTGGAGCGGGGGGTACAATGAGCAGTTCTTC.

The V gene is TRBV2, the J gene TRBJ2-7; 8 bases match TRBD1. The CDR3 length is 14 residues. Germline V gene lookup returns CDR1 SNHLY and CDR2 FYNNEI. Trimming at V came to 5 bases and at J to 4 bases, leaving 7 bases not matched to a gene. CDR3 region: CASSQRTGKYEQYF. CDR3 sequence (DNA): TGTGCCAGCAGTCAACGGACAGGGAAATACGAGCAGTACTTC.

The rearrangement uses TRBV5-1 and TRBJ2-6; 11 nucleotides match TRBD1. Germline V gene data show CDR1 as SGHRS and CDR2 as YFSETQ. This CDR3 is 17 amino acids long. Losses at the gene ends were 4 bases for V and 0 bases for J; bases not matched to a gene: 3. The CDR3 protein is CASSRDRGDSGANVLTF. The CDR3, as DNA: TGCGCCAGCAGCAGGGACAGGGGGGACTCTGGGGCCAACGTCCTGACTTTC.

This chain links TRBV6-1 with TRBJ2-1, with TRBD2 identical over 11 bases. After removal of 3 bases from V and 5 bases from J, the junction contained 9 bases not matched to a gene. CDR3 length: 17 residues. In germline, CDR1 is MNHNS, CDR2 SASEGT. The CDR3 sequence: CASSEASGGLIDNEQFF. The CDR3 nucleotides read TGTGCCAGCAGTGAGGCTAGCGGGGGGCTTATCGACAATGAGCAGTTCTTC.

The V call is TRBV6-1, the J call TRBJ2-3; no definite D call. V was cut by 6 bases and J by 0 bases, with 7 bases left in between. The germline V gene encodes CDR1 MNHNS and CDR2 SASEGT. The length of the CDR3 is 13 residues. CDR3 coding DNA: TGTGCCAGCAGGGTGAGGAGCACAGATACGCAGTATTTT. It is translated as CASRVRSTDTQYF.

CDR3 nucleotide sequence: TGTGCCAGCAGCTTAGCGGGGTCGGCCCAAGAGACCCAGTACTTC. This sequence encodes CASSLAGSAQETQYF. The chain has TRBV7-3 and TRBJ2-5; tentatively, D is TRBD2 (6 bases). Germline CDR1 and CDR2: SGHTA and FQGTGA. The CDR3 runs 15 residues. With 2 bases removed from V and 1 base from J, the gap between germline ends came to 11 bases.

CDR3 nucleotides: TGTGCCATCAGTGTTGGCAGACAAGAGACCCAGTACTTC. Its translation is CAISVGRQETQYF. The V gene is TRBV10-3, the J gene TRBJ2-5; D not resolved. The CDR3 is 13 amino acids. The germline gives CDR1 ENHRY, CDR2 SYGVKD. Trimming shortened V by 4 bases and J by 2 bases, and 8 bases separated the two germline ends.

The chain joins TRBV9 to TRBJ1-1; 10 bases agree with TRBD1. Germline V lookup: CDR1 SGDLS, CDR2 YYNGEE. The trim removed 4 bases at V and 1 base at J, leaving 4 bases unmatched. This CDR3 region has 15 residues. The CDR3 is CASSTRQGANTEAFF. CDR3 in DNA: TGTGCCAGCAGCACACGACAGGGGGCGAACACTGAAGCTTTCTTT.

Turning to this clone: Distinct nucleotide sequences in the sample also encode this CDR3. This chain joins TRBV6-5 and TRBJ1-3; D not resolved. Germline CDR1 reads MNHEY; CDR2 reads SVGAGI. This CDR3 spans 15 amino acids. Trimming cost V 7 bases and J 1 base, with 14 bases left between them. In nucleotides, the CDR3 is TGTGCCAGCACCCCTTCCTTCTATTCTGGAAACACCATATATTTT. Its translation is CASTPSFYSGNTIYF.

This CDR3 is CASSDQRTRGSWQPQHF. The CDR3 DNA reads as TGTGCCAGCAGCGATCAAAGAACGAGAGGGAGTTGGCAGCCCCAGCATTTT. J is TRBJ1-5 and V is TRBV28, with unresolved D. Trimming left V 6 bases short and J 7 bases short, with 25 bases between. The germline gives CDR1 MDHEN, CDR2 SYDVKM. The CDR3 extends over 17 amino acids. The full variable domain, with the rest looked up from reference TRBV28 and TRBJ1-5, is DVKVTQSSRYLVKRTGEKVFLECVQDMDHENMFWYRQDPGLGLRLIYFSYDVKMKEKGDIPEGYSVSREKKERFSLILESASTNQTSMYLCASSDQRTRGSWQPQHFGDGTRLSIL.

The V gene is TRBV28, the J gene TRBJ2-7, with TRBD1 identical over 7 bases. This CDR3 is 15 amino acids long. From germline, CDR1 is MDHEN and CDR2 SYDVKM. V was pared by 7 bases and J by 4 bases, with 13 bases of the junction left unmatched. The CDR3 is CASIGQGDSRYEQYF. CDR3 in DNA: TGTGCCAGCATCGGCCAGGGGGACAGCCGATACGAGCAGTACTTC.

Note on this clone: Other DNA sequences within the sample encode an identical CDR3. The chain combines TRBV9 with TRBJ1-3; D unresolved. Trimming left V 1 base short and J 0 bases short, with 5 bases between. From germline, CDR1 is SGDLS and CDR2 YYNGEE. This CDR3 has 14 residues. CDR3 coding DNA: TGTGCCAGCAGCGTACGGGGCTCTGGAAACACCATATATTTT. Amino acid sequence: CASSVRGSGNTIYF.

The chain is built from TRBV4-1 and TRBJ2-5; 10 nucleotides align to TRBD1. The length of the CDR3 is 16 residues. Germline loops: CDR1 MGHRA, CDR2 YSYEKL. Trimming removed 6 bases from V and 1 base from J; junction bases left unmatched: 8. The CDR3 loop is CASSIRTGGSQETQYF. The CDR3 DNA follows: TGCGCCAGCAGTATTAGGACAGGGGGTTCCCAAGAGACCCAGTACTTC.